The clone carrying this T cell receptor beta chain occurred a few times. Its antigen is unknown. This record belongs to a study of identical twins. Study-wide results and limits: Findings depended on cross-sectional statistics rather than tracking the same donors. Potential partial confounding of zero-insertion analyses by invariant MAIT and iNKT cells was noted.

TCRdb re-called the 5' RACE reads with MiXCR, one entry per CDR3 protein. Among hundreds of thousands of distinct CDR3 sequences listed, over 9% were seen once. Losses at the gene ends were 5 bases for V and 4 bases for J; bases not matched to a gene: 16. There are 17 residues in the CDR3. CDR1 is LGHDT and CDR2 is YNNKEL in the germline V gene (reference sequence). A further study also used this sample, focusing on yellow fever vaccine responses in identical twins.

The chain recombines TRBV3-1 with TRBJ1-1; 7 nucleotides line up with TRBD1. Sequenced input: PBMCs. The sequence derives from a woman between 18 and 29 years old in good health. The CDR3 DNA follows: TGTGCCAGCAGCTCGGAAAGACAGGGAGAGAGAGGCACTGAAGCTTTCTTT. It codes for CASSSERQGERGTEAFF.